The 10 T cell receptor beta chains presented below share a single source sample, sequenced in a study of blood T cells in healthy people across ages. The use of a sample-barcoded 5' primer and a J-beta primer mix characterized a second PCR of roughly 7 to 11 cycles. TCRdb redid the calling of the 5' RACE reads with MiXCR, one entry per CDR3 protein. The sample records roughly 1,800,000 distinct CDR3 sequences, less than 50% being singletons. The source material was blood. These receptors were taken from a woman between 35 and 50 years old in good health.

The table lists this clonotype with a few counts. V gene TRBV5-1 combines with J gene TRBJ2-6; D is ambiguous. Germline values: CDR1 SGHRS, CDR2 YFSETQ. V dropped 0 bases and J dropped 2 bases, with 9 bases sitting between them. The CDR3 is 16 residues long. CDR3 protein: CASSLEALTGANVLTF. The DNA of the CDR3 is TGCGCCAGCAGCTTGGAAGCCCTAACTGGGGCCAACGTCCTGACTTTC.

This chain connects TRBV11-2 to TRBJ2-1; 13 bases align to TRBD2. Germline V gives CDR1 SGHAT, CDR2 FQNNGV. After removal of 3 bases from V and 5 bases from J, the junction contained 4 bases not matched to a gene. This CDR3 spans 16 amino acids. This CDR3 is CASSFGTSGANNEQFF. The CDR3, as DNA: TGTGCCAGCAGCTTTGGGACTAGCGGGGCGAACAATGAGCAGTTCTTC.

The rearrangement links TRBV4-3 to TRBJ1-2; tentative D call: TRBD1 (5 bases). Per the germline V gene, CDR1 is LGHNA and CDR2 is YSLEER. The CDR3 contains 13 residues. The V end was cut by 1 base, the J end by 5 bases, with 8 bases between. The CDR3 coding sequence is TGCGCCAGCAGCCAAGGACAGAAGTATGGCTACACCTTC. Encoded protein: CASSQGQKYGYTF.

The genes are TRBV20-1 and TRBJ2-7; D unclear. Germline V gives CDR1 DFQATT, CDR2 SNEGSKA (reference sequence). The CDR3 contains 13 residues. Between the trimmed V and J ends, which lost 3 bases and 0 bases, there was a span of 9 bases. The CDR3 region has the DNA TGCAGTGCTAGTGAGAGAAGCTCCTACGAGCAGTACTTC. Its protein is CSASERSSYEQYF.

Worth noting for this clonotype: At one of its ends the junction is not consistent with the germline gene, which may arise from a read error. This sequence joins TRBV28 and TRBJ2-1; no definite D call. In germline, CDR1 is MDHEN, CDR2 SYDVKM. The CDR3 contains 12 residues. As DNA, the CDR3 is TGTGCCAGCAGTTCCGAGGAGTATGAGCAGTCCTTC. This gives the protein CASSSEEYEQSF.

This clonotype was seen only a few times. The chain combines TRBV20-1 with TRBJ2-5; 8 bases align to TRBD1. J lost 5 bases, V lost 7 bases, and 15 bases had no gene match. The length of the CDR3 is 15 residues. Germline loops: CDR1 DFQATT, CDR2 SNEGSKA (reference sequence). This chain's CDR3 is CSGPDRTGIWETQYF. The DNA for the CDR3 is TGCAGTGGTCCAGATCGGACAGGGATTTGGGAGACCCAGTACTTC.

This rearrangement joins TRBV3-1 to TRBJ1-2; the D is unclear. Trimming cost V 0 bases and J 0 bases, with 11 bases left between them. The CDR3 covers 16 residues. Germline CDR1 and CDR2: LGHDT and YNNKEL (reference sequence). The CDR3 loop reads CASSQDRLTANYGYTF. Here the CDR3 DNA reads TGTGCCAGCAGCCAAGATCGACTTACCGCTAACTATGGCTACACCTTC. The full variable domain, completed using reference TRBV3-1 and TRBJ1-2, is DTAVSQTPKYLVTQMGNDKSIKCEQNLGHDTMYWYKQDSKKFLKIMFSYNNKELIINETVPNRFSPKSPDKAHLNLHINSLELGDSAVYFCASSQDRLTANYGYTFGSGTRLTVV.

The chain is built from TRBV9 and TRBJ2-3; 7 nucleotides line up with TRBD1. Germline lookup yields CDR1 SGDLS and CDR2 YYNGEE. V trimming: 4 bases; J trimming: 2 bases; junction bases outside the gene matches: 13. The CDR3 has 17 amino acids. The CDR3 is CASSSEAYRGPTDTQYF. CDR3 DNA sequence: TGTGCCAGCAGCTCCGAAGCCTACAGGGGACCCACAGATACGCAGTATTTT.

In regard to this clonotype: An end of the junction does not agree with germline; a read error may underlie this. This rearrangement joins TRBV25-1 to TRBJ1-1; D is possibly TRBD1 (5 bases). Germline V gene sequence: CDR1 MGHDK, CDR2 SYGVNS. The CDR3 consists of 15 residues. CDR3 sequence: CGSSQGETLNTEAFF. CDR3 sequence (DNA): TGTGGCAGCAGCCAAGGGGAGACACTGAACACTGAAGCTTTCTTT.

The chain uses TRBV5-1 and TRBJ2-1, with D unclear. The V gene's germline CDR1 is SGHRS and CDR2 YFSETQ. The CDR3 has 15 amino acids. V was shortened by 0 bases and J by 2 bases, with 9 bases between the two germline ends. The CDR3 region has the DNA TGCGCCAGCAGCTTGGTATCCCAAACCTACAATGAGCAGTTCTTC. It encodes CASSLVSQTYNEQFF.